The source of this T cell receptor (beta chain) is a study of blood T cell repertoires in COVID-19. Study at large: From T cells, B-cell-depleted T cells, or PBMCs came the material, which was cDNA or gDNA.

This CDR3 has 15 residues. Germline V lookup: CDR1 SEHNR, CDR2 FQNEAQ (reference sequence). J was trimmed by 4 bases and V by 5 bases; bases with no gene match: 10. Original analysis: Using reference gene primer amplification, nucleated cell counts were estimated. Produced via immunoSEQ multiplex PCR; TCRdb's table is partial and in-frame only. V and J calls and clone size come straight from that table; D and trimming were deduced from the DNA. This sample has approximately 150,000 clones; approximately 90% occur once, and the top ten carry 0.8% to 0.95%. This chain joins TRBV7-9 and TRBJ1-2; 7 bases align to TRBD1. The sample taken for sequencing was peripheral blood. This clonotype was sampled from a woman aged 45-65 years with acute or convalescent COVID-19. The CDR3 sequence: CASSQQGGEAYGYTF. CDR3 nucleotides: TGTGCCAGCAGCCAACAAGGGGGCGAGGCCTATGGCTACACCTTC.